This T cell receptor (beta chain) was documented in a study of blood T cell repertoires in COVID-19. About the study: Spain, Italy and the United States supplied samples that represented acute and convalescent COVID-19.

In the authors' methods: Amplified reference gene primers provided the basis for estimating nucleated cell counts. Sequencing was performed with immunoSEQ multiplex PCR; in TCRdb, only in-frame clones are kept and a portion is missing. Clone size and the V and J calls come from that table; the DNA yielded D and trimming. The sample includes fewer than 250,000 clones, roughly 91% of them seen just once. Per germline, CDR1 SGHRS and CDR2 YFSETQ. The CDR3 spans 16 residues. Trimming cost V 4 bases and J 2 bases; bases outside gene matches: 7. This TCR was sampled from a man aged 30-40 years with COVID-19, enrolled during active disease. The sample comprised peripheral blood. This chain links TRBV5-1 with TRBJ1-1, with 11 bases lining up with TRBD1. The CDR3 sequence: CASSLGTGGLNTEAFF. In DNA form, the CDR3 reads TGCGCCAGCAGCCTGGGGACAGGGGGATTAAACACTGAAGCTTTCTTT.